Each of the 29 T cell receptor beta chains below was sequenced from the same sample in a study of T-cell memory formation after mild COVID-19 (dated by TCRdb to about 2021). To prepare the library, 5' RACE was applied. Sequencing relied on an Illumina NovaSeq 6000. TCRdb ran its own pipeline on the public reads, namely fastp trimming at Q25 and MiXCR clone calling, and kept in-frame beta chains. Each entry merges the rows of one CDR3 protein and shows their most common DNA and genes. The sample contains 550,000 to 600,000 distinct CDR3 sequences, less than 25% of them found a single time. The ten biggest clones cover roughly 9.1% of the sample. The specimen was PBMCs or a T cell subset sorted from them (not recorded which). The receptors stem from an adult woman who had mild COVID-19 (a few samples of this study predate the infection). The sample titles of this study are shuffled in the database, so cell type and time point are left out; the donor was told from shared clones.

This clonotype was seen a few times. The rearrangement links TRBV12-3 or TRBV12-4 to TRBJ2-4; D is undetermined. The CDR3 runs 13 residues. Trimming pared 6 bases from V and 8 bases from J, leaving 14 bases between. The CDR3 bases are TGTGCCAGCAGCCGCCGGGTGAGCGACATTCAGTACTTC. It encodes CASSRRVSDIQYF.

The chain is built from TRBV6-5 and TRBJ1-5, with 7 bases lining up with TRBD1. Trimming at V came to 5 bases and at J to 5 bases, leaving 3 bases not matched to a gene. Per germline, CDR1 MNHEY and CDR2 SVGAGI. The CDR3 runs to 13 residues. The CDR3 sequence: CASSRDRHQPQHF. CDR3 nucleotide sequence: TGTGCCAGCAGTCGGGACAGACATCAGCCCCAGCATTTT.

The chain links TRBV29-1 to TRBJ2-5; 9 nucleotides align to TRBD1. The CDR3 has 13 residues. The junction had 8 bases not matched to a gene; V was cut back by 7 bases and J by 5 bases. Germline CDR1 is SQVTM and CDR2 is ANQGSEA. The CDR3 loop is CSALQGAVETQYF. The CDR3 coding sequence is TGCAGCGCCCTACAGGGGGCGGTTGAGACCCAGTACTTC.

This clonotype was detected ten times or more. The rearrangement joins TRBV5-5 to TRBJ2-1; 9 nucleotides match TRBD1. This CDR3 is 16 amino acids long. The V segment lost 5 bases and the J segment 7 bases; nucleotides outside the gene matches: 13. CDR1 SGHKS and CDR2 YYEKEE come from the germline V gene (reference sequence). As DNA, the CDR3 is TGTGCCAGCAGTTCCACAGGGGGCATCTTGGGAAATGAGCAGTTCTTC. It yields the protein CASSSTGGILGNEQFF.

This clonotype has a handful of counts. The chain joins TRBV7-8 to TRBJ2-3, with TRBD2 identical over 12 bases. CDR3 length equals 17 residues. Germline V gives CDR1 SGHVS, CDR2 FQNEAQ. V was pared by 2 bases and J by 4 bases, with 7 bases of the junction left unmatched. CDR3 sequence (DNA): TGTGCCAGCAGCTTATCCGGACTAGCGGGGTTTGCAGATACGCAGTATTTT. This gives the protein CASSLSGLAGFADTQYF.

J is TRBJ2-7 and V is TRBV7-2; 14 bases map to TRBD2. The CDR3 has 17 residues. The V and J ends lost 5 bases and 3 bases, in that order; junction bases with no gene match: 9. Germline V gene lookup returns CDR1 SGHTA and CDR2 FQGNSA. The CDR3 region is CASSPAGTSGGYYEQYF. CDR3 DNA: TGTGCCAGCAGCCCCGCCGGGACTAGCGGGGGATACTACGAGCAGTACTTC.

The table lists this clonotype with a few counts. The rearrangement uses TRBV4-1 and TRBJ2-1, with TRBD2 matching 12 bases. V trimming: 4 bases; J trimming: 15 bases; junction bases outside the gene matches: 13. There are 15 residues in the CDR3. Germline lookup yields CDR1 MGHRA and CDR2 YSYEKL. This CDR3 reads CASSLLAGGPRGGFF. In DNA form, the CDR3 reads TGCGCCAGCAGCCTACTAGCGGGGGGCCCCCGGGGGGGGTTCTTC.

The sample holds a few counts of this clonotype. The rearrangement links TRBV2 to TRBJ1-2; no definite D call. Trimming pared 1 base from V and 7 bases from J, leaving 10 bases between. Per germline, CDR1 SNHLY and CDR2 FYNNEI. The CDR3 spans 13 residues. The DNA for the CDR3 is TGTGCCAGCAGTGAAGGGAGCCTAAGTGGCTACACCTTC. Translated: CASSEGSLSGYTF. The full variable domain, with the rest looked up from reference TRBV2 and TRBJ1-2, is EPEVTQTPSHQVTQMGQEVILRCVPISNHLYFYWYRQILGQKVEFLVSFYNNEISEKSEIFDDQFSVERPDGSNFTLKIRSTKLEDSAMYFCASSEGSLSGYTFGSGTRLTVV.

This clonotype turned up a few times. CDR3 DNA: TGTGCCACCACCTCGGGGGGAAGGAGCGGGGAGCTGTTTTTT. This sequence encodes CATTSGGRSGELFF. The J gene is TRBJ2-2, the V gene TRBV3-1, with 7 bases that match TRBD2. The junction had 12 bases not matched to a gene; V was cut back by 10 bases and J by 7 bases. The CDR3 extends over 14 amino acids. Germline CDR1 LGHDT, CDR2 YNNKEL (reference sequence).

This clonotype was detected a few times. The V call is TRBV12-3 or TRBV12-4, the J call TRBJ2-2, with 7 bases matching TRBD1. The ends lost 6 bases at V and 7 bases at J; junction bases unmatched: 11. The CDR3 covers 15 residues. CDR3 region: CASSPDRVLGGELFF. DNA of the CDR3: TGTGCCAGCAGCCCCGACAGGGTTCTGGGCGGGGAGCTGTTTTTT.

J is TRBJ2-7 and V is TRBV20-1, with D unresolved. CDR3 length: 11 residues. Germline CDR1 reads DFQATT; CDR2 reads SNEGSKA (reference sequence). V was pared by 3 bases and J by 5 bases, with 8 bases between. CDR3 region: CSASLGNEQYF. The CDR3 coding sequence is TGCAGTGCTAGCCTAGGGAACGAGCAGTACTTC.

The gene calls are TRBV5-1 and TRBJ2-1, with D possibly TRBD2 on 6 matching bases. Germline CDR1 is SGHRS and CDR2 is YFSETQ. This CDR3 is 16 amino acids long. Trimming removed 0 bases at V and 4 bases at J, with 14 bases between. This CDR3 reads CASSLGRESPYNEQFF. The CDR3 nucleotides are TGCGCCAGCAGCTTGGGCCGGGAGTCCCCATACAATGAGCAGTTCTTC.

This clonotype was seen a handful of times. V gene TRBV20-1 combines with J gene TRBJ2-5; a weak D match, TRBD2 (6 bases). Trimming pared 7 bases from V and 3 bases from J, leaving 24 bases between. The V gene's germline CDR1 is DFQATT and CDR2 SNEGSKA (reference sequence). The CDR3 loop spans 16 amino acids. CDR3 coding DNA: TGCAGTGTTCCAGGGAGGACGATCATCACTAAAGAGACCCAGTACTTC. Translating it yields CSVPGRTIITKETQYF.

The chain uses TRBV6-5 and TRBJ1-1; TRBD1 matches 7 bases. V shed 6 bases and J 1 base; nucleotides not matched to a gene: 11. Germline V gene lookup returns CDR1 MNHEY and CDR2 SVGAGI. The CDR3 length is 16 residues. CDR3 nucleotide sequence: TGTGCCAGCAGCGTCGACAGGGTACAGGGGAACACTGAAGCTTTCTTT. It encodes CASSVDRVQGNTEAFF.

This clonotype has ten or more counts. The chain links TRBV28 to TRBJ1-1; 7 positions agree with TRBD1. The CDR3 contains 14 residues. CDR1 MDHEN and CDR2 SYDVKM come from the germline V gene. The V gene end was trimmed by 4 bases and the J gene end by 1 base; junction bases not matched to a gene: 3. CDR3 protein: CASSWTGKNTEAFF. CDR3 in DNA: TGTGCCAGCAGTTGGACAGGAAAGAACACTGAAGCTTTCTTT.

The chain is built from TRBV4-2 and TRBJ2-7, with D possibly matching TRBD2 (6 bases). CDR1 LGHNA and CDR2 YNFKEQ come from the germline V gene. CDR3 length: 14 residues. V lost 4 bases, J lost 2 bases, and 12 bases lay in between. This CDR3 reads CASSRSSEAYEQYF. The CDR3 region has the DNA TGTGCCAGCAGCCGGTCTAGCGAGGCCTACGAGCAGTACTTC.

This chain joins TRBV7-2 and TRBJ1-2, with D possibly being TRBD1 (5 bases). The germline V gene has CDR1 SGHTA and CDR2 FQGNSA. This CDR3 has 17 amino acids. Trimming took 7 bases from V and 5 from J, leaving 26 bases between them. The CDR3 spells CASTVQRVAGLGYGYTF. CDR3 nucleotide sequence: TGTGCCAGCACCGTACAAAGGGTGGCAGGGCTTGGGTATGGCTACACCTTC.

The genes are TRBV19 and TRBJ2-7, with TRBD2 identical over 13 bases. Germline loops: CDR1 LNHDA, CDR2 SQIVND (reference sequence). This CDR3 is 15 amino acids long. V lost 6 bases and J lost 3; bases outside the gene matches: 5. The CDR3 nucleotides are TGTGCCAGTAGCGGACTAGCGGGGGATCTCTACGAGCAGTACTTC. This codes for CASSGLAGDLYEQYF.

The V and J genes are TRBV20-1 and TRBJ2-3, with TRBD2 identical over 13 bases. V gave up 5 bases and J gave up 7 bases; unmatched junction bases: 6. CDR3 length: 14 residues. Germline CDR1 is DFQATT and CDR2 is SNEGSKA (reference sequence). The CDR3 coding sequence is TGCAGTGCTGATGGGACTAGCGGGATGAATACGCAGTATTTT. As protein: CSADGTSGMNTQYF.

This clonotype was found a few times. The chain uses TRBV6-2 or TRBV6-3 and TRBJ1-1; tentatively, D is TRBD1 (6 bases). In germline, CDR1 is MNHEY, CDR2 SVGEGT. Trimming took off 11 bases at V and 1 base at J, with 23 bases between the two ends. The CDR3 extends over 16 amino acids. The CDR3 nucleotides read TGTGCCCTCCGGGACATCCGCTTATTGGGGAACACTGAAGCTTTCTTT. Residues: CALRDIRLLGNTEAFF.

This chain joins TRBV9 and TRBJ1-2, with no clear D. V shed 3 bases and J shed 2 bases, with 8 bases lying between them. The CDR3 runs to 13 residues. Germline V gives CDR1 SGDLS, CDR2 YYNGEE. The CDR3 DNA reads as TGTGCCAGCAGCGCCACACGAAACTATGGCTACACCTTC. It codes for CASSATRNYGYTF. The variable domain in full, completed from reference TRBV9 and TRBJ1-2, reads DSGVTQTPKHLITATGQRVTLRCSPRSGDLSVYWYQQSLDQGLQFLIQYYNGEERAKGNILERFSAQQFPDLHSELNLSSLELGDSALYFCASSATRNYGYTFGSGTRLTVV.

This clonotype was seen many times. The gene calls are TRBV6-5 and TRBJ2-5; tentative D call: TRBD1 (6 bases). The CDR3 has 12 amino acids. Looked up from germline, CDR1 is MNHEY and CDR2 is SVGAGI. Trimming cost V 5 bases and J 5 bases, with 9 bases left between them. The CDR3 coding sequence is TGTGCCAGCAGTACAGGGTGGGAGACCCAGTACTTC. Translated: CASSTGWETQYF.

This clonotype has more than one count but fewer than ten. J is TRBJ2-7 and V is TRBV9; D may be TRBD1 or TRBD2 (5 bases each). CDR1 and CDR2 from the germline V gene are SGDLS and YYNGEE. Deletions cut 0 bases from V and 4 bases from J, with 11 bases between. The CDR3 extends over 14 amino acids. CDR3 nucleotide sequence: TGTGCCAGCAGCGTAGGAGGGGATCTTTACGAGCAGTACTTC. Its protein is CASSVGGDLYEQYF. Variable domain in full (rest from reference TRBV9 and TRBJ2-7): DSGVTQTPKHLITATGQRVTLRCSPRSGDLSVYWYQQSLDQGLQFLIQYYNGEERAKGNILERFSAQQFPDLHSELNLSSLELGDSALYFCASSVGGDLYEQYFGPGTRLTVT.

V usage is TRBV3-1 and J usage is TRBJ2-7; tentative D call: TRBD2 (6 bases). CDR1 is LGHDT, CDR2 YNNKEL, per germline (reference sequence). The ends were cut back, 4 bases at V and 3 bases at J, with 13 bases in the middle. The CDR3 loop spans 14 amino acids. As DNA, the CDR3 is TGTGCCAGCAGCCTCGGAGGGGTCGACTACGAGCAGTACTTC. This sequence encodes CASSLGGVDYEQYF.

This clonotype was seen ten or more times. The rearrangement joins TRBV20-1 to TRBJ2-5; 9 bases are a match to TRBD2. Losses at the gene ends were 3 bases for V and 0 bases for J; bases not matched to a gene: 5. There are 15 residues in the CDR3. CDR1 and CDR2 (germline): DFQATT, SNEGSKA (reference sequence). The CDR3 DNA is TGCAGTGCTAGGACTAGCGGCCCGTACCAAGAGACCCAGTACTTC. Protein: CSARTSGPYQETQYF.

This clonotype was counted between two and nine times. The rearrangement uses TRBV20-1 and TRBJ2-3; 9 positions match TRBD1. The germline CDR1 and CDR2 sequences are DFQATT and SNEGSKA (reference sequence). CDR3 length: 14 residues. Trimming took 2 bases from V and 1 from J; bases not matched to a gene: 1. CDR3 DNA sequence: TGCAGTGCTAGAAGACAGGGGGGCACAGATACGCAGTATTTT. This codes for CSARRQGGTDTQYF.

In regard to this clonotype: A much larger clone lies one base from this, so it may be a read error. The V call is TRBV10-3, the J call TRBJ1-2; no reliable D call. This CDR3 is built from 14 residues. Germline CDR1 and CDR2: ENHRY and SYGVKD. CDR3 DNA: TGTGCCATCAGTGAGATCCTTGGATACTATTGCTACACCTTC. Its protein is CAISEILGYYCYTF.

In its sample, this clonotype was seen many times. V gene TRBV7-2 combines with J gene TRBJ2-3; D is unresolved. The V gene lost 6 bases and the J gene lost 0 bases, with 16 bases spanning the gap. The CDR3 has 16 residues. Germline V gene data show CDR1 as SGHTA and CDR2 as FQGNSA. This CDR3 reads CASRQSPMRSTDTQYF. The CDR3 coding sequence is TGTGCCAGCAGGCAGTCCCCGATGCGGAGCACAGATACGCAGTATTTT.

The chain employs TRBV7-9 and TRBJ2-7; D tentatively fits TRBD1 or TRBD2 (5 bases each). The CDR3 contains 12 residues. Between the trimmed V and J ends, which lost 3 bases and 7 bases, there was a span of 10 bases. Germline CDR1 is SEHNR and CDR2 is FQNEAQ (reference sequence). The CDR3: CASSFLGAEQYF. CDR3 coding DNA: TGTGCCAGCAGCTTCCTCGGGGCGGAGCAGTACTTC.